What follows is one T cell receptor beta chain and its context. What it binds is unknown. TCRdb reanalysed the reads using MiXCR and keeps one entry per CDR3 protein. The table lists hundreds of thousands of distinct CDR3 sequences, around 29% of them singletons. This record belongs to a study of T cell repertoires in cytomegalovirus infection. Study-wide context: Selection of CMV epitopes for the study included recently identified HLA-C-restricted and well-studied HLA-B-restricted ones. A matching HLA type, together with CMV infection, was signaled by public TCR beta signatures. Study results and limitations: Cumulated frequencies of public TCR beta families served to identify carriers of CMV plus the relevant HLA. The ex vivo response was dominated by HLA-C-restricted CMV-specific TCR beta clonotypes.

The ends lost 5 bases at V and 2 bases at J; junction bases unmatched: 6. Germline CDR1 reads SGHVS; CDR2 reads FQNEAQ. This CDR3 is 16 amino acids long. Specimen: cultured PBMCs, collected from culture after CMV antigen stimulation. The receptor comes from a human donor in good health (CMV status not recorded). Some clones in this sample may be carry-over from other donors' samples. J is TRBJ2-5 and V is TRBV7-8, with 12 bases matching TRBD2. The CDR3 spells CASSDGLAGYQETQYF. The CDR3 DNA sequence: TGTGCCAGCAGCGACGGACTAGCGGGGTATCAAGAGACCCAGTACTTC.